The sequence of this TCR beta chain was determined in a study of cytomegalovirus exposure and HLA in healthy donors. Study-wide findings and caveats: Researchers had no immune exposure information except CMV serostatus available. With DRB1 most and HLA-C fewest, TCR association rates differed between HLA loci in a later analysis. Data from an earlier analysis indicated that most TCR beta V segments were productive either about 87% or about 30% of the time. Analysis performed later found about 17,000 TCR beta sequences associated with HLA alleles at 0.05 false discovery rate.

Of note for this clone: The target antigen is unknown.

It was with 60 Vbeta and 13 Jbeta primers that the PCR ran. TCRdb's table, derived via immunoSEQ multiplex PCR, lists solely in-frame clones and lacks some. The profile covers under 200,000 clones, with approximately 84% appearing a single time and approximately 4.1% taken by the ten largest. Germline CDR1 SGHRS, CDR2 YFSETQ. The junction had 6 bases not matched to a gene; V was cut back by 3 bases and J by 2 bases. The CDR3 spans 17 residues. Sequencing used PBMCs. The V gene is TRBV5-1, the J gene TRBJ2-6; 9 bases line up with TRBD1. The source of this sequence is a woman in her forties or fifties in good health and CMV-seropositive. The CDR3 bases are TGCGCCAGCAGCTGGGCGGGACAGGGAGCTGGGGCCAACGTCCTGACTTTC. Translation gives CASSWAGQGAGANVLTF.